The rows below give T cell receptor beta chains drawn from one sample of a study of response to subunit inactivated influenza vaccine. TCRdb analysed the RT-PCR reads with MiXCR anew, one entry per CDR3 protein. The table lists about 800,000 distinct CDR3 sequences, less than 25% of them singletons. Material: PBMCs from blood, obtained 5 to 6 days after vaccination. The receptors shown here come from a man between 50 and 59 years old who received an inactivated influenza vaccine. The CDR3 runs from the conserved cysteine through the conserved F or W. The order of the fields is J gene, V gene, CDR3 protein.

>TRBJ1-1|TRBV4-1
CASQYLPGQGYTEAFF
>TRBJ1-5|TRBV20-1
CSARSSDGGRSNQPQHF
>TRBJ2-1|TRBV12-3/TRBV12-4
CASSWRVAGGYNEQFF
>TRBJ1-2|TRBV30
CAWSVVGGSDTYGYTF
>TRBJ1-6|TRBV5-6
CASSLYPGTGGVDNSPLHF
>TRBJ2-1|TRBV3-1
CASSQDPLAAYNEQFF
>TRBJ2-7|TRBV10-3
CAIGGPPFYEQYF
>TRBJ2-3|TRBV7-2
CASSLKAGGSTDTQYF
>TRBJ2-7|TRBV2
CASSEISEQYF
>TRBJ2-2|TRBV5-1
CASSQGLPSNTGELFF
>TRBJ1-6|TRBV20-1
CSASLLDRGSSPLHF
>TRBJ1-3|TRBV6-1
CASSPPQSSGNTIYF
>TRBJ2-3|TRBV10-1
CASSELGGRRADTQYF
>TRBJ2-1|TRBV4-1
CASSPRAPERLNNEQFF
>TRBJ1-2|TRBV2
CARGKGDEGLGYTF
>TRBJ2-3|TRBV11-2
CASSLVSHLTSGGAGDTQYF
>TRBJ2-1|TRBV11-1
CASSFSLLAGGPFVNEQFF
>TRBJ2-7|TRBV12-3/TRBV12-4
CASGTSGGAVEQYF
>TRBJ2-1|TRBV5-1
CASRQQAGGPHNEQFF
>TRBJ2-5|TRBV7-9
CASSRAGSQETQYF
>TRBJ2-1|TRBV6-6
CASSYSDSNEQFF
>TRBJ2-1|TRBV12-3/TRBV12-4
CASSPLRGGQGEQFF
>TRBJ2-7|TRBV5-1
CASSSMGTALGEQYF
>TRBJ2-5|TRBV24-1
CATSGRGETQYF
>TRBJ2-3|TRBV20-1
CSASLAGDTQYF
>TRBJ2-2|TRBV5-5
CASSWGQTNTGELFF
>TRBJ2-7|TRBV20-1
CSARGGQGPYEQYF
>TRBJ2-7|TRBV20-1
CSARDDRREYF